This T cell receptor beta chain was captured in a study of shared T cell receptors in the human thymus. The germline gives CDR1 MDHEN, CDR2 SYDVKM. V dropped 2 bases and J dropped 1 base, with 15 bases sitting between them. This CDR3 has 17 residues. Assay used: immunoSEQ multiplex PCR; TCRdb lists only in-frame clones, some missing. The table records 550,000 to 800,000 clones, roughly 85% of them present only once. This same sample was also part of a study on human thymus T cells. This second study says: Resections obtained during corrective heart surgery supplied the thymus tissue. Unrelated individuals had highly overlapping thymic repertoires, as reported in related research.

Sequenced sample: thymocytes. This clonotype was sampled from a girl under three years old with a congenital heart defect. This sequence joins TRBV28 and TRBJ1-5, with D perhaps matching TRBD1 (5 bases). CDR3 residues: CASSLQESDRSNQPQHF. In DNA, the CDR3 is TGTGCCAGCAGTTTACAGGAGTCAGACAGAAGCAATCAGCCCCAGCATTTT.